This T cell receptor beta chain was retrieved from a study of T cell responses to AZD1222 COVID-19 vaccine. General observations from the study: Spike-specific TCR breadth and depth rose after two AZD1222 doses. Sampled repertoires all dated from after the peak T cell response.

Notes on this clone: Its antigen is undetermined.

CDR1 and CDR2 from the germline V gene are MDHEN and SYDVKM. The ends lost 7 bases at V and 8 bases at J; junction bases unmatched: 10. This CDR3 comprises 14 residues. Data came from immunoSEQ multiplex PCR; TCRdb stores just in-frame clones and leaves some out. The sample includes around 160,000 clones, roughly nine tenths seen only once; the top ten take approximately 5.1%. V and J are TRBV28 and TRBJ1-2; 10 bases line up with TRBD1. This receptor was obtained from an adult in good health. This specimen consisted of peripheral blood, obtained on day 0 of AZD1222 vaccination. The CDR3 region has the DNA TGTGCCAGCACGGGGGAGACAGGGGGCCGGGGCTACACCTTC. Translated: CASTGETGGRGYTF.